These 17 T cell receptor beta chains share one sample of origin, sequenced in a study of identical twins. MiXCR, applied by TCRdb to the 5' RACE reads, yields one record per CDR3 protein. The sample consists of 420,000 or so distinct CDR3 sequences, roughly 18% of them appearing once. The sequenced material came from naive T cells sorted from blood. The source of these receptors is a man between 50 and 59 years old in good health.

This clonotype was detected only a few times. This chain joins TRBV7-3 and TRBJ2-3; 11 bases match TRBD2. The CDR3 covers 15 residues. The germline V gene has CDR1 SGHTA and CDR2 FQGTGA. V was clipped by 5 bases and J by 6 bases; unmatched bases: 7. CDR3 DNA sequence: TGTGCCAGCAGCGCAGGGACTAGCGGAGCGGATACGCAGTATTTT. Translated: CASSAGTSGADTQYF.

The chain is built from TRBV20-1 and TRBJ1-4, with 8 bases identical to TRBD1. Germline V CDR1 and CDR2: DFQATT, SNEGSKA (reference sequence). The CDR3 covers 15 residues. V dropped 3 bases and J dropped 3; count of bases not matched to a gene: 6. The DNA of the CDR3 is TGCAGTGCTAGCCGGCCGGGACAGGCTAATGAAAAACTGTTTTTT. It codes for CSASRPGQANEKLFF.

This clonotype was counted a few times. J is TRBJ2-5 and V is TRBV20-1; TRBD2 matches 11 bases. The germline V gene encodes CDR1 DFQATT and CDR2 SNEGSKA (reference sequence). Trimming removed 0 bases from V and 5 bases from J; junction bases left unmatched: 17. The CDR3 is 19 amino acids. CDR3 DNA sequence: TGCAGTGCTAGAGATGGGAGACTAGCGGGACAACAACAACGGGAGACCCAGTACTTC. Translating it yields CSARDGRLAGQQQRETQYF.

This chain links TRBV11-2 with TRBJ1-4; no firm D call. This CDR3 contains 12 residues. CDR1 SGHAT and CDR2 FQNNGV come from the germline V gene. The germline V and J ends were trimmed by 3 bases and 8 bases, with 7 bases remaining between them. The CDR3 sequence: CASSFFGEKLFF. The CDR3 bases are TGTGCCAGCAGCTTTTTTGGGGAAAAACTGTTTTTT.

On this clonotype: A much larger clonotype is one base distant, so this may be a read error. This sequence joins TRBV27 and TRBJ2-7; 7 bases align to TRBD1. Germline loops: CDR1 MNHEY, CDR2 SMNVEV (reference sequence). The CDR3 has 16 residues. The junction had 10 bases not matched to a gene; V was cut back by 2 bases and J by 3 bases. The CDR3 DNA sequence: TGTGCCAGCAGTTTACGGACAGGTTTTGGCCTCTACGAGCAGTACTTC. Its protein is CASSLRTGFGLYEQYF.

This clonotype was seen repeatedly, ten times or more. The chain joins TRBV4-1 to TRBJ1-2, with unresolved D. Trimming removed 0 bases from V and 4 bases from J, with 12 bases in between. Germline V gene sequence: CDR1 MGHRA, CDR2 YSYEKL. CDR3 length equals 15 residues. CDR3 amino acids: CASSQDLSTFYGYTF. DNA of the CDR3: TGCGCCAGCAGCCAAGACCTATCCACCTTCTATGGCTACACCTTC.

This clonotype was counted ten times or more. The chain couples TRBV2 to TRBJ2-7; 8 nucleotides match TRBD1. The CDR3 has 15 residues. J lost 1 base, V lost 3 bases, and 5 bases had no gene match. Germline assignment: CDR1 SNHLY and CDR2 FYNNEI. The CDR3 DNA is TGTGCCAGCAGTGAGGCCAGGGGGCTTTCCTACGAGCAGTACTTC. It translates to CASSEARGLSYEQYF.

In this sample, this clonotype turned up many times. V is TRBV4-1 and J is TRBJ2-1; a weak D match, TRBD1 (6 bases). This CDR3 contains 17 residues. Trimming stripped 0 bases from V and 6 bases from J, with 18 bases between. Germline-derived CDR1 and CDR2 are MGHRA and YSYEKL. CDR3 region: CASSQDQWGPGFNEQFF. The CDR3 DNA follows: TGCGCCAGCAGCCAAGATCAGTGGGGGCCCGGTTTCAATGAGCAGTTCTTC.

This chain connects TRBV12-3 or TRBV12-4 to TRBJ2-1, with 9 nucleotides matching TRBD1. The CDR3 is 15 residues long. Germline trimming cut 5 bases from V and 4 bases from J; bases unmatched to any gene: 6. The CDR3 DNA reads as TGTGCCAGCAGTCCGGACAGGGGAGGTTACAATGAGCAGTTCTTC. It encodes CASSPDRGGYNEQFF.

The V gene is TRBV6-6, the J gene TRBJ1-1; TRBD1 aligns across 8 bases. Germline trimming cut 5 bases from V and 10 bases from J; bases unmatched to any gene: 3. This CDR3 spans 11 amino acids. Per germline, CDR1 MNHNY and CDR2 SVGAGI (reference sequence). The CDR3 reads CASSPGGPAFF. In DNA, the CDR3 is TGTGCCAGCAGTCCAGGGGGCCCAGCTTTCTTT.

This clonotype was counted at least ten times. V is TRBV12-3 or TRBV12-4 and J is TRBJ2-1, with no clear D. Trimming stripped 2 bases from V and 3 bases from J, with 8 bases between. The CDR3 extends over 14 amino acids. The CDR3 sequence: CASSLSRLYNEQFF. CDR3 bases: TGTGCCAGCAGTTTATCGCGACTCTACAATGAGCAGTTCTTC.

V usage is TRBV5-6 and J usage is TRBJ2-3; D call uncertain. This CDR3 has 13 residues. The germline gives CDR1 SGHDT, CDR2 YYEEEE. V dropped 0 bases and J dropped 4 bases, with 6 bases sitting between them. CDR3 bases: TGTGCCAGCAGCTTGGCGGTACCAGATACGCAGTATTTT. Translation gives CASSLAVPDTQYF.

This clonotype was picked up many times. This sequence joins TRBV28 and TRBJ1-1, with TRBD1 as a possible D gene (5 bases). CDR3 size: 11 residues. From germline, CDR1 is MDHEN and CDR2 SYDVKM. The V gene lost 6 bases and the J gene lost 5 bases, with 7 bases spanning the gap. The CDR3 sequence: CASRGTTEAFF. The CDR3 DNA reads TGTGCCAGCAGAGGGACTACTGAAGCTTTCTTT.

V is TRBV6-2 or TRBV6-3 and J is TRBJ2-7; possible D gene TRBD2, 6 bases. Trimming stripped 5 bases from V and 7 bases from J, with 24 bases between. Per germline, CDR1 MNHEY and CDR2 SVGEGT. The CDR3 is 16 amino acids. The CDR3 DNA reads TGTGCCAGCAGTGCCCCGGGACTCGGCATGAAGGGTGAGCAGTACTTC. Its translation: CASSAPGLGMKGEQYF.

The chain links TRBV15 to TRBJ2-7, with D possibly TRBD1 on 5 matching bases. V was pared by 1 base and J by 2 bases, with 9 bases between. The CDR3 sequence is 14 residues long. CDR1 LNHNV and CDR2 YYDKDF come from the germline V gene (reference sequence). CDR3 DNA: TGTGCCACCAGCAGAGTAAAGGGGCCCTACGAGCAGTACTTC. Its translation: CATSRVKGPYEQYF.

This clonotype was counted many times. This chain joins TRBV29-1 and TRBJ1-2, with D hard to call. Germline V lookup: CDR1 SQVTM, CDR2 ANQGSEA. The V end was cut by 6 bases, the J end by 4 bases, with 24 bases between. The CDR3 loop spans 16 amino acids. The CDR3 DNA reads as TGCAGCGTCGAATCGAGGGCCGGCCCTTATTCCTATGGCTACACCTTC. Translation gives CSVESRAGPYSYGYTF.

This clonotype came up many times. The chain links TRBV6-1 to TRBJ1-1, with D perhaps matching TRBD1 (5 bases). CDR1 MNHNS and CDR2 SASEGT come from the germline V gene. The V end lost 6 bases, the J end lost 8 bases, and 16 bases lay between the germline ends. This CDR3 is 13 amino acids long. This chain's CDR3 is CASRRDSASEAFF. For the CDR3, the DNA is TGTGCCAGCAGGCGTGACAGCGCCTCCGAAGCTTTCTTT.